One and the same sample provided the 30 T cell receptor beta chains below, sequenced in a study of OX40 agonist ivuxolimab in advanced cancers. The assay was immunoSEQ multiplex PCR, and TCRdb's table has in-frame clones only and misses some. The table lists 95,000 to 150,000 clones, just under 95% of them singletons. The input for sequencing was CD4+ or CD8+ T cells sorted from blood, taken in a trial of the OX40 agonist ivuxolimab. All receptors come from an adult with an advanced solid tumor such as melanoma, head and neck, liver or kidney cancer.

This sequence joins TRBV29-1 and TRBJ1-2, with 7 bases matching TRBD1. There are 15 residues in the CDR3. J gave up 2 bases and V 4 bases, and 10 bases lay outside the gene matches. Germline loops: CDR1 SQVTM, CDR2 ANQGSEA. CDR3 protein: CSVAGLGQENYGYTF. The CDR3 DNA follows: TGCAGCGTTGCGGGGCTAGGACAGGAAAACTATGGCTACACCTTC.

In this sample, this clone turned up once. J is TRBJ2-7 and V is TRBV7-6, with 8 bases fitting TRBD2. The CDR3 loop spans 15 amino acids. The J segment lost 2 bases and the V segment lost 5 bases, leaving 8 bases of the junction unmatched. Germline loops: CDR1 SGHVS, CDR2 FNYEAQ. CDR3 loop: CASSPRGGRPYEQYF. The CDR3 coding sequence is TGTGCCAGCAGCCCCCGGGGGGGACGTCCCTACGAGCAGTACTTC.

The chain joins TRBV7-8 to TRBJ2-6; 8 nucleotides line up with TRBD1. V trimming: 3 bases; J trimming: 0 bases; junction bases outside the gene matches: 10. CDR1 is SGHVS and CDR2 is FQNEAQ in the germline V gene. CDR3 length: 19 residues. The CDR3: CASSFGQGISSSGANVLTF. Here the CDR3 DNA reads TGTGCCAGCAGCTTCGGACAGGGAATATCAAGCTCTGGGGCCAACGTCCTGACTTTC.

The chain has TRBV6-5 and TRBJ2-1; no firm D call. Trimming took off 8 bases at V and 6 bases at J, with 8 bases between the two ends. CDR1 and CDR2 from the germline V gene are MNHEY and SVGAGI. CDR3 length equals 11 residues. CDR3 protein: CASGRFNEQFF. CDR3 in DNA: TGTGCCAGCGGACGTTTCAATGAGCAGTTCTTC.

The J gene is TRBJ1-2, the V gene TRBV18; 7 bases match TRBD1. This CDR3 region has 14 residues. The germline V gene encodes CDR1 KGHSH and CDR2 LQKENI. The J segment lost 4 bases and the V segment lost 3 bases, leaving 5 bases of the junction unmatched. CDR3 amino acids: CASSPETGFYGYTF. The CDR3 nucleotides read TGTGCCAGCTCACCGGAGACAGGGTTCTATGGCTACACCTTC. The full variable domain, rest sourced from reference TRBV18 and TRBJ1-2, is NAGVMQNPRHLVRRRGQEARLRCSPMKGHSHVYWYRQLPEEGLKFMVYLQKENIIDESGMPKERFSAEFPKEGPSILRIQQVVRGDSAAYFCASSPETGFYGYTFGSGTRLTVV.

The gene calls are TRBV5-1 and TRBJ2-7; no firm D call. The V gene's germline CDR1 is SGHRS and CDR2 YFSETQ. V was clipped by 2 bases and J by 0 bases, with 9 bases between them. This CDR3 contains 14 residues. For the CDR3, the DNA is TGCGCCAGCAGCTTAGGGCAGAACTCCTACGAGCAGTACTTC. Its translation is CASSLGQNSYEQYF.

V usage is TRBV25-1 and J usage is TRBJ1-2; D is perhaps TRBD1 (6 bases). There are 12 residues in the CDR3. Germline V lookup: CDR1 MGHDK, CDR2 SYGVNS. With 6 bases removed from V and 7 bases from J, the gap between germline ends came to 12 bases. In nucleotides, the CDR3 is TGTGCCAGCAGAGGGGGTGGCTTTGGCTACACCTTC. Amino acids: CASRGGGFGYTF.

The rearrangement links TRBV6-5 to TRBJ2-7; D uncertain. The germline V gene encodes CDR1 MNHEY and CDR2 SVGAGI. The CDR3 has 13 amino acids. With 5 bases removed from V and 3 bases from J, the gap between germline ends came to 11 bases. In nucleotides, the CDR3 is TGTGCCAGCAGTGTGTCATACGACTACGAGCAGTACTTC. Its translation is CASSVSYDYEQYF.

This sequence joins TRBV9 and TRBJ2-3; tentative D call: TRBD1 (5 bases). V gave up 0 bases and J gave up 6 bases, with 20 bases separating them. This CDR3 has 17 residues. Per germline, CDR1 SGDLS and CDR2 YYNGEE. The CDR3 coding sequence is TGTGCCAGCAGCGTAGGGTGGGGCCGCCTCCTTGAGGATACGCAGTATTTT. As protein: CASSVGWGRLLEDTQYF. The full variable domain, with the rest looked up from reference TRBV9 and TRBJ2-3, is DSGVTQTPKHLITATGQRVTLRCSPRSGDLSVYWYQQSLDQGLQFLIQYYNGEERAKGNILERFSAQQFPDLHSELNLSSLELGDSALYFCASSVGWGRLLEDTQYFGPGTRLTVL.

The V gene is TRBV7-6, the J gene TRBJ2-1; TRBD1 matches 12 bases. Germline CDR1 SGHVS, CDR2 FNYEAQ. Trimming cost V 5 bases and J 6 bases; bases outside gene matches: 8. The CDR3 length is 16 residues. The CDR3: CASSPGTGGNFNEQFF. CDR3 coding DNA: TGTGCCAGCAGCCCCGGGACAGGGGGCAATTTCAATGAGCAGTTCTTC.

The chain is built from TRBV6-5 and TRBJ2-7; D not resolved. The V gene lost 7 bases and the J gene lost 2 bases, with 15 bases spanning the gap. Germline V gene data show CDR1 as MNHEY and CDR2 as SVGAGI. The CDR3 has 14 residues. CDR3 residues: CASNFEALPYEQYF. Here the CDR3 DNA reads TGTGCCAGCAACTTCGAAGCCCTTCCCTACGAGCAGTACTTC.

V is TRBV27 and J is TRBJ1-1, with TRBD1 as a possible D gene (6 bases). Germline lookup yields CDR1 MNHEY and CDR2 SMNVEV (reference sequence). V lost 5 bases and J lost 1, with 8 bases in between. CDR3 length: 13 amino acids. CDR3 in amino acids: CASSIQGNTEAFF. The CDR3, as DNA: TGTGCCAGCAGTATACAGGGGAACACTGAAGCTTTCTTT.

The V gene is TRBV5-1, the J gene TRBJ2-5, with 10 bases aligning to TRBD2. CDR3 size: 15 residues. Germline V CDR1 and CDR2: SGHRS, YFSETQ. The V and J ends lost 2 bases and 1 base, in that order; junction bases with no gene match: 2. The CDR3 region is CASSLKRGGQETQYF. CDR3 sequence (DNA): TGCGCCAGCAGCTTAAAGCGGGGGGGCCAAGAGACCCAGTACTTC.

The chain carries TRBV9 and TRBJ2-1, with 11 nucleotides matching TRBD2. CDR1 SGDLS and CDR2 YYNGEE come from the germline V gene. The CDR3 loop spans 17 amino acids. V lost 3 bases to trimming and J lost 1 base; unmatched junction nucleotides: 6. CDR3 DNA: TGTGCCAGCAGCGCCCCTGGGACTAGCGGTTCCTACAATGAGCAGTTCTTC. As protein: CASSAPGTSGSYNEQFF.

The genes are TRBV28 and TRBJ2-4; TRBD2 aligns across 9 bases. The V segment lost 4 bases and the J segment 0 bases; nucleotides outside the gene matches: 4. Germline CDR1 is MDHEN and CDR2 is SYDVKM. The CDR3 is made up of 16 amino acids. The CDR3 DNA is TGTGCCAGCAGTTCTAGCGGGACCATAGCCAAAAACATTCAGTACTTC. Translated, it gives CASSSSGTIAKNIQYF.

The chain has TRBV9 and TRBJ2-5, with D perhaps matching TRBD2 (6 bases). The CDR3 loop spans 13 amino acids. Per the germline V gene, CDR1 is SGDLS and CDR2 is YYNGEE. The V and J ends lost 7 bases and 9 bases respectively, with 19 bases between them. The CDR3: CASGRGDSSSQYF. The CDR3 nucleotides read TGTGCCAGCGGACGAGGGGACTCCTCCTCCCAGTACTTC. The entire variable domain, with the rest obtained from reference TRBV9 and TRBJ2-5, is as follows: DSGVTQTPKHLITATGQRVTLRCSPRSGDLSVYWYQQSLDQGLQFLIQYYNGEERAKGNILERFSAQQFPDLHSELNLSSLELGDSALYFCASGRGDSSSQYFGPGTRLLVL.

The rearrangement links TRBV6-6 to TRBJ1-2; D remains unclear. Trimming stripped 4 bases from V and 7 bases from J, with 16 bases between. From germline, CDR1 is MNHNY and CDR2 SVGAGI (reference sequence). CDR3 length: 14 residues. The CDR3 DNA reads as TGTGCCAGCAGTTCCCTGGAGGGTTTGGGTGGCTACACCTTC. This encodes CASSSLEGLGGYTF.

This clone was seen just once. The chain combines TRBV7-3 with TRBJ2-2, with D hard to call. Germline V gene data show CDR1 as SGHTA and CDR2 as FQGTGA. Trimming removed 5 bases at V and 2 bases at J, with 6 bases between. This CDR3 contains 13 residues. The CDR3 region is CASSPKNTGELFF. The CDR3 bases are TGTGCCAGCAGCCCCAAAAACACCGGGGAGCTGTTTTTT.

The V call is TRBV2, the J call TRBJ1-1; D is possibly TRBD1 (5 bases). Germline CDR1 SNHLY, CDR2 FYNNEI. V was clipped by 5 bases and J by 4 bases, with 17 bases between them. The CDR3 length is 15 residues. CDR3 DNA sequence: TGTGCCAGCAGTAGGGACCCGGCCTTGGGCACTGAAGCTTTCTTT. Protein sequence: CASSRDPALGTEAFF.

A few counts support this clone. The chain has TRBV18 and TRBJ1-1; 7 bases map to TRBD1. This CDR3 is 14 amino acids long. The trim removed 1 base at V and 4 bases at J, leaving 3 bases unmatched. Germline lookup yields CDR1 KGHSH and CDR2 LQKENI. The CDR3: CASSPLDRVTEAFF. The DNA of the CDR3 is TGTGCCAGCTCACCACTTGACAGGGTCACTGAAGCTTTCTTT. Drawing the rest from reference TRBV18 and TRBJ1-1, the complete variable domain is NAGVMQNPRHLVRRRGQEARLRCSPMKGHSHVYWYRQLPEEGLKFMVYLQKENIIDESGMPKERFSAEFPKEGPSILRIQQVVRGDSAAYFCASSPLDRVTEAFFGQGTRLTVV.

The gene calls are TRBV7-3 and TRBJ2-5; TRBD1 agrees at 7 bases. V was pared by 0 bases and J by 1 base, with 2 bases of the junction left unmatched. CDR1 and CDR2 (germline): SGHTA, FQGTGA. The CDR3 covers 15 residues. Here the CDR3 DNA reads TGTGCCAGCAGCTTAACTCGGGACAGCCAAGAGACCCAGTACTTC. Translating gives CASSLTRDSQETQYF.

The gene calls are TRBV5-1 and TRBJ2-7; a possible D gene is TRBD1 (6 bases). The CDR3 runs 14 residues. V dropped 3 bases and J dropped 7 bases, with 17 bases sitting between them. The germline gives CDR1 SGHRS, CDR2 YFSETQ. The CDR3 nucleotides read TGCGCCAGCAGCTCAGGGGACACCTACTTAGAGCAGTACTTC. This translates into CASSSGDTYLEQYF.

This clone was seen a single time. CDR3 sequence (DNA): TGTGCCAGCAGCTTATTAGGGGGCGCGGAGACCCAGTACTTC. Its translation: CASSLLGGAETQYF. The chain uses TRBV7-3 and TRBJ2-5; 7 positions agree with TRBD1. With V trimmed by 2 bases and J by 5 bases, 5 bases remained unmatched. The CDR3 length is 14 residues. Germline V gives CDR1 SGHTA, CDR2 FQGTGA.

The chain is built from TRBV9 and TRBJ2-2; 7 bases match TRBD2. Germline assignment: CDR1 SGDLS and CDR2 YYNGEE. With 0 bases clipped from V and 1 base from J, the junction kept 3 bases outside the gene matches. The CDR3 has 16 amino acids. CDR3 nucleotides: TGTGCCAGCAGCGTAGGTTCTAGCGGGAACACCGGGGAGCTGTTTTTT. The encoded protein is CASSVGSSGNTGELFF.

DNA of the CDR3: TGTGCCAGCTCACCCAATGCCATACAAGAGACCCAGTACTTC. Its protein is CASSPNAIQETQYF. This sequence joins TRBV18 and TRBJ2-5; D remains ambiguous. CDR1 is KGHSH and CDR2 is LQKENI in the germline V gene. CDR3 length: 14 residues. Trimming pared 3 bases from V and 2 bases from J, leaving 10 bases between.

CDR3 in DNA: TGTGCCAGCAGGGCAGGACGGAAGAAGGACTATGGCTACACCTTC. Translation: CASRAGRKKDYGYTF. The chain joins TRBV28 to TRBJ1-2, with D hard to call. Looked up from germline, CDR1 is MDHEN and CDR2 is SYDVKM. V dropped 6 bases and J dropped 3 bases, with 17 bases sitting between them. The CDR3 totals 15 residues.

This chain uses TRBV21-1 with TRBJ2-3; the D call of TRBD1 is as the table states it, not checked on the DNA. TRBV21-1 is listed as a pseudogene. The CDR3 is made up of 17 amino acids. CDR3 in amino acids: CASSTTDRGHSGDTQYF. The CDR3 DNA follows: TGTGCCAGCAGCACCACGGACAGGGGGCATTCCGGAGATACGCAGTATTTT.

The chain joins TRBV9 to TRBJ2-1, with 8 nucleotides matching TRBD2. Germline CDR1 and CDR2: SGDLS and YYNGEE. The length of the CDR3 is 16 residues. V lost 3 bases and J lost 3; bases outside the gene matches: 8. The CDR3 DNA reads as TGTGCCAGCAGCGCCTTGAGCGGGAGTGTCTACAATGAGCAGTTCTTC. Translating gives CASSALSGSVYNEQFF. Combining the CDR3 with reference TRBV9 and TRBJ2-1 gives the whole variable domain DSGVTQTPKHLITATGQRVTLRCSPRSGDLSVYWYQQSLDQGLQFLIQYYNGEERAKGNILERFSAQQFPDLHSELNLSSLELGDSALYFCASSALSGSVYNEQFFGPGTRLTVL.

The rearrangement links TRBV5-6 to TRBJ2-7; tentative D call: TRBD1 (6 bases). The germline V gene has CDR1 SGHDT and CDR2 YYEEEE. V was shortened by 5 bases and J by 5 bases, with 11 bases between the two germline ends. This CDR3 spans 12 amino acids. In DNA, the CDR3 is TGTGCCAGCAGTCAGGACAGTAACGAGCAGTACTTC. Translating it yields CASSQDSNEQYF.

This chain links TRBV18 with TRBJ1-5; D is possibly TRBD1 (5 bases). Germline V gene lookup returns CDR1 KGHSH and CDR2 LQKENI. The CDR3 contains 14 residues. Trimming left V 2 bases short and J 1 base short, with 6 bases between. CDR3 residues: CASSPGDSNQPQHF. The CDR3 coding sequence is TGTGCCAGCTCACCAGGGGACAGCAATCAGCCCCAGCATTTT.